This T cell receptor beta chain was found in a study of tumor and adjacent non-tumor tissue in lung cancer (dated by TCRdb to the late 2010s). Broadly, across the study: By cancer type, the cohort comprised some twelve adenocarcinoma patients, a couple of squamous cell carcinoma patients and 1 small cell lung cancer patient. Among the roughly 15 patients, ages ranged from about 31 to 76 years, some 10 were men and 5 were women, and disease was TNM stage I to III. Sequencing produced more than 100,000,000 productive TCRbeta reads in total, an average of about 4.5 million reads per sample. Bulk TCRbeta repertoires were compared between lung tumor tissue and matched distant non-tumor lung tissue obtained from under 18 lung cancer patients. TCRbeta CDR3 sequencing was performed on approximately 30 paired specimens, with one tumor sample and one normal lung sample collected per patient.

On this clonotype: This receptor's antigen is unknown. The sample holds no much larger clone one base away, and base qualities are not on file.

RNA was isolated from bulk unsorted tissue, and RNA quality was assessed with a NanoDrop ND-1000 and an Agilent 2100. Normal lung samples were distant non-tumor tissue taken more than 3 cm from the tumor edge. The donors were newly diagnosed lung cancer patients admitted for thoracic surgery in China from August to November 2014 who had not received prior chemotherapy. Patients who had received previous radiotherapy or chemotherapy, or who had another concurrent cancer, were excluded from the study. Pieces of surgical tissue measuring about 1-2.1 cm3 were kept in RNAlater solution and held at -80 degrees C until needed. There are 15 amino acids in the CDR3, from cysteine to phenylalanine inclusive. The only DNA kept is the CDR3, 45 bases in frame from the first base. CDR1 MNHEY and CDR2 SVGEGT are derived from the germline V gene. V and J are truncated by 1 base and 0 bases respectively, leaving an intervening sequence of 9 bases.

Study-wide findings and limitations: The top 100 clones accounted for a significantly larger cumulative portion of the repertoire in normal lung than in tumor tissue. The sequencing platform is not named in the methods, and unique molecular identifiers are not mentioned. Significantly higher TCR diversity (inverse Simpson) was observed in tumor tissue than in normal lung tissue (approximately 440 vs 150, P = 0.0075, Mann-Whitney U test). Because peripheral blood was not sequenced, blood TCRbeta repertoires in the lung cancer patients of the study were not examined. TCR diversity was significantly higher in younger patients, and higher tumor TCR diversity was associated with shorter overall and disease-free survival. The cohort had only around 15 patients, and the authors noted that larger samples and more detailed clinical data are needed.

Library creation used multiplex PCR. The sequencer was an Illumina HiSeq 2500. TCRbeta libraries were built by three rounds of nested PCR using primers (Table S4), following protocols modified from ARM-PCR. PCR products of 200-500 bp were gel-excised and purified with the QIAquick gel extraction kit before sequencing. Turning to the authors' computational methods: Trimmomatic was used to clean the reads, FLASH merged the cleaned reads into complete CDR3 sequences, and MiTCR assigned the sequences to V(D)J germline segments. VDJtools was used to compute clonal diversity as the inverse Simpson's index. Productive reads were defined as in-frame sequences without a premature stop codon. TCRdb reprocessed the public reads (quality trimming at Q25 with fastp, clone calling with MiXCR) and kept in-frame beta chains. Identical CDR3 protein sequences are pooled into one entry, listed with their most common genes and DNA. TCRdb's processing, not the study's, gives the V and J calls here. The sample table contains tens of thousands of distinct CDR3 sequences; only one count was recorded for approximately 68% of them. The top ten hold around a quarter of the sample.

Sequencing used distant non-tumor lung tissue. The sequence was obtained from a woman in her 50s with non-small cell lung cancer. This chain is built from TRBV6-2 or TRBV6-3 and TRBJ1-1; 5 matching bases give a weak D call of TRBD1. The nucleotide sequence reads TGTGCCAGCAGTTACTGGCAGGGTATGAACACTGAAGCTTTCTTT. The resulting protein is CASSYWQGMNTEAFF.